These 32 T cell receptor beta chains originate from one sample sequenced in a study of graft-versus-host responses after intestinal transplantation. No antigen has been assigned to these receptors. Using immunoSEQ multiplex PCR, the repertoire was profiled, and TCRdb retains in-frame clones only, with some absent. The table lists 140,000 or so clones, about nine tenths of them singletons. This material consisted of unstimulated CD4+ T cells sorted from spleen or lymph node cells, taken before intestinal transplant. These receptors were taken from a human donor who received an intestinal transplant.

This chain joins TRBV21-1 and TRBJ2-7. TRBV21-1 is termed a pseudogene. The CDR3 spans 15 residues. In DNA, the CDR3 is TGTGCCAGCAGGGACGCGCTACACGTGTTAGACGAGCAGTACTTC. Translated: CASRDALHVLDEQYF.

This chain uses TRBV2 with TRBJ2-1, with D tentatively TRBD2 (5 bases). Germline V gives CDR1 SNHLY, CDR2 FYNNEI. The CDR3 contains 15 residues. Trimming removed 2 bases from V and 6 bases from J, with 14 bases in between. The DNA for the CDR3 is TGTGCCAGCAGTGAACTCGGGATCGGTGGCAATGAGCAGTTCTTC. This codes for CASSELGIGGNEQFF.

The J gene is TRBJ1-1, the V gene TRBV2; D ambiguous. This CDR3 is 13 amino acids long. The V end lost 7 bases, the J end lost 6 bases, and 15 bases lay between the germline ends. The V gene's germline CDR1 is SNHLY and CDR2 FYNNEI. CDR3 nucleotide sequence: TGTGCCAGCAACGGGCAAAGAGAGGCTGAAGCTTTCTTT. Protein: CASNGQREAEAFF.

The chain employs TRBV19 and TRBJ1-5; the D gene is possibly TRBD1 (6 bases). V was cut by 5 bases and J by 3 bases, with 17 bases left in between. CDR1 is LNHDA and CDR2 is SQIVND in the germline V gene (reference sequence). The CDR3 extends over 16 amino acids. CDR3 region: CASSPQRGAVNQPQHF. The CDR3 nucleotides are TGTGCCAGTAGTCCGCAGAGGGGGGCCGTCAATCAGCCCCAGCATTTT.

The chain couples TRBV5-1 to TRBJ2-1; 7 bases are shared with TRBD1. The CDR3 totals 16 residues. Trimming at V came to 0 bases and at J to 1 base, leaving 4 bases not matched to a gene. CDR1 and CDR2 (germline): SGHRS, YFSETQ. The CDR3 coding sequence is TGCGCCAGCAGCTTGGCGGCAGGGGGTTCCTACAATGAGCAGTTCTTC. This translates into CASSLAAGGSYNEQFF.

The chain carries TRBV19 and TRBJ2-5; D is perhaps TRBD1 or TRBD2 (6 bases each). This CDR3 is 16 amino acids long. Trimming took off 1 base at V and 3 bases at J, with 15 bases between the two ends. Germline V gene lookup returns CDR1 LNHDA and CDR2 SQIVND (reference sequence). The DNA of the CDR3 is TGTGCCAGTAGTATAGTTCCGGGGGCCACTAAAGAGACCCAGTACTTC. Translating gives CASSIVPGATKETQYF.

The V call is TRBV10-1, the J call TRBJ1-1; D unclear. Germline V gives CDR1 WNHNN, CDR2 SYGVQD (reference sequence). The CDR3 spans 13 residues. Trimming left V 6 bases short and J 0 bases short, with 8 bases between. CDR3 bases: TGCGCCAGCAGGGCCAACTTGAACACTGAAGCTTTCTTT. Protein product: CASRANLNTEAFF.

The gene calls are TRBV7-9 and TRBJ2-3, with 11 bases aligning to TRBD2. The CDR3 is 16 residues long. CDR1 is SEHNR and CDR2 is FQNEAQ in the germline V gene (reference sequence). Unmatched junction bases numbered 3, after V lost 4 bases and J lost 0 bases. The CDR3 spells CASSSGTSGSTDTQYF. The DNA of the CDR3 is TGTGCCAGCAGCTCTGGGACTAGCGGTAGCACAGATACGCAGTATTTT.

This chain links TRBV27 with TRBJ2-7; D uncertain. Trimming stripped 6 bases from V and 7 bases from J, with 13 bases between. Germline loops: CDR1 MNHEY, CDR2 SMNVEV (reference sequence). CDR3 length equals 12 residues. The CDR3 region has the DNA TGTGCCAGCAGGCTGCGCCCTGGGGAGCAGTACTTC. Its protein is CASRLRPGEQYF.

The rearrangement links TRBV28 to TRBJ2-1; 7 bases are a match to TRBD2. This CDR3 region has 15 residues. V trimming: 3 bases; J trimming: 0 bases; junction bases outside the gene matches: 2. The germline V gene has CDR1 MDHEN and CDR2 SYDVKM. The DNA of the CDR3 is TGTGCCAGCAGTTTGGGAGGGCCCTCCTACAATGAGCAGTTCTTC. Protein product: CASSLGGPSYNEQFF.

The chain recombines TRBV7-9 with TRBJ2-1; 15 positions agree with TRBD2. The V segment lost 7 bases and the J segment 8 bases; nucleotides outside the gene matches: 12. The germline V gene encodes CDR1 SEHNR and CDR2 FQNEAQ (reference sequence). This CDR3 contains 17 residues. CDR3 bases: TGTGCCAGCACTGCCAGGGGGACTAGCGGGAGGTTTGATGAGCAGTTCTTC. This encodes CASTARGTSGRFDEQFF.

Here the CDR3 reads CASSYSRDSQDEKLFF. The CDR3 nucleotides are TGTGCCAGCAGTTATTCTCGGGACAGCCAGGATGAAAAACTGTTTTTT. V gene TRBV6-6 combines with J gene TRBJ1-4; 7 positions match TRBD1. The germline V gene encodes CDR1 MNHNY and CDR2 SVGAGI (reference sequence). The CDR3 loop spans 16 amino acids. Trimming removed 3 bases from V and 6 bases from J; junction bases left unmatched: 10.

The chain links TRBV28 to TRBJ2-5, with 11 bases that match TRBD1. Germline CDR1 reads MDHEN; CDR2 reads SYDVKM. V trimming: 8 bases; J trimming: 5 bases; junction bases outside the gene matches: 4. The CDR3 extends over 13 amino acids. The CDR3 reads CASSRDRGETQYF. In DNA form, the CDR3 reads TGTGCCAGCTCCCGGGACAGGGGGGAGACCCAGTACTTC.

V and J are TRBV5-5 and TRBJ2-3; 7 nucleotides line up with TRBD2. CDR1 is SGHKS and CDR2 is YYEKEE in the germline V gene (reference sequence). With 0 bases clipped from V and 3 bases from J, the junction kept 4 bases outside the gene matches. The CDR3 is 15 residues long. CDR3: CASSLGLARTDTQYF. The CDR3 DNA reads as TGTGCCAGCAGCTTGGGACTAGCAAGGACAGATACGCAGTATTTT.

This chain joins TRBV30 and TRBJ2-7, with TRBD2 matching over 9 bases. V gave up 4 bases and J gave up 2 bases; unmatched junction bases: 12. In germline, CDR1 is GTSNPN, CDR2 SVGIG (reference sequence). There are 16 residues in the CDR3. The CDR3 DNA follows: TGTGCCTGGACCCCCCTTCGGACTAGCGTAACCTACGAGCAGTACTTC. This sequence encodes CAWTPLRTSVTYEQYF.

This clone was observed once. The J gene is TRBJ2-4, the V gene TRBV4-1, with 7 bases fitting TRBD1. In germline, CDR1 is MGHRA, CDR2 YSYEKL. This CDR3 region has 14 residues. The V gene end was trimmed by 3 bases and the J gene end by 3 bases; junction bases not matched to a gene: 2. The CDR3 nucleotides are TGCGCCAGCAGCCAGACAGGGTTCAAAAACATTCAGTACTTC. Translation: CASSQTGFKNIQYF.

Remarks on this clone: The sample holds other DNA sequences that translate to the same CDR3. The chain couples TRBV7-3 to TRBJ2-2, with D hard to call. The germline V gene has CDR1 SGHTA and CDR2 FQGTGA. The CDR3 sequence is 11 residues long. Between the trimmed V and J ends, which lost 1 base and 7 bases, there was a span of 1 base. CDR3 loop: CASSLNGELFF. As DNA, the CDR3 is TGTGCCAGCAGCTTAAACGGGGAGCTGTTTTTT.

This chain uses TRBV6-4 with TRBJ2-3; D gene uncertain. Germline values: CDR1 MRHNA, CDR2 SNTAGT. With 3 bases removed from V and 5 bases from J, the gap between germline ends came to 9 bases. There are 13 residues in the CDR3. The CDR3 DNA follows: TGTGCCAGCAGTGAATCGCACGGAGATACGCAGTATTTT. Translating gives CASSESHGDTQYF.

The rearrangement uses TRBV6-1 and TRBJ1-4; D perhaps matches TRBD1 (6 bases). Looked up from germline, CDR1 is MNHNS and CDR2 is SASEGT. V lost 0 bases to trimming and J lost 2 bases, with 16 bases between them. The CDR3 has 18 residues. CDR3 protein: CASSEAPAGGGTNEKLFF. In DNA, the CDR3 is TGTGCCAGCAGTGAAGCCCCCGCGGGGGGCGGGACTAATGAAAAACTGTTTTTT.

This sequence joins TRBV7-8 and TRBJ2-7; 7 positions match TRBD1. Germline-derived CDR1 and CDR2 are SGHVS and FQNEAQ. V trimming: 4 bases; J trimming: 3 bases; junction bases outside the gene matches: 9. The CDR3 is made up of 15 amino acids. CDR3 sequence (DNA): TGTGCCAGCAGCTCCCACCAGGGGGATATCTACGAGCAGTACTTC. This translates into CASSSHQGDIYEQYF.

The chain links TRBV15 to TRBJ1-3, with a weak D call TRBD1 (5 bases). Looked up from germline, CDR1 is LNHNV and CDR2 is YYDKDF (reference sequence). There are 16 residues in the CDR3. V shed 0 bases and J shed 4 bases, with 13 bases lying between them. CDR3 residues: CATSRDFRGSGNTIYF. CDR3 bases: TGTGCCACCAGCAGAGATTTTCGGGGGAGCGGAAACACCATATATTTT.

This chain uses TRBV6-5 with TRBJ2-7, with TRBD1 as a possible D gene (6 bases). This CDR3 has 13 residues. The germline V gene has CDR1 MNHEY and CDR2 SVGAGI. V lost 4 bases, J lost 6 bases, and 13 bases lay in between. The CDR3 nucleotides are TGTGCCAGCAGTTTGCAGGGGCGCGGCGAGCAGTACTTC. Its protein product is CASSLQGRGEQYF.

In DNA form, the CDR3 reads TGTGCCAGCTCAGCCTTGACAGGGAGTCCCACAACTAATGAAAAACTGTTTTTT. Its protein product is CASSALTGSPTTNEKLFF. V usage is TRBV18 and J usage is TRBJ1-4; 7 nucleotides agree with TRBD1. V was clipped by 5 bases and J by 0 bases; unmatched bases: 12. The length of the CDR3 is 18 residues. Per germline, CDR1 KGHSH and CDR2 LQKENI.

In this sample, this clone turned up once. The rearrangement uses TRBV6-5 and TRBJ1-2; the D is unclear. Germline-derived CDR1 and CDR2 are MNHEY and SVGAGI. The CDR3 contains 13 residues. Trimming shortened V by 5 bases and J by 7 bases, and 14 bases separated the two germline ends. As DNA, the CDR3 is TGTGCCAGCAGTCGTTTCACGGGATCTGGCTACACCTTC. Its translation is CASSRFTGSGYTF.

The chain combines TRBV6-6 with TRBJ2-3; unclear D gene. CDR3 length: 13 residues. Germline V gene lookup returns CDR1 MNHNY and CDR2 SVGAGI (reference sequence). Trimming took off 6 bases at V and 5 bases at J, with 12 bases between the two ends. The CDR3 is CASRDPTLDTQYF. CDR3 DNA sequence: TGTGCCAGCAGGGACCCGACCCTAGATACGCAGTATTTT.

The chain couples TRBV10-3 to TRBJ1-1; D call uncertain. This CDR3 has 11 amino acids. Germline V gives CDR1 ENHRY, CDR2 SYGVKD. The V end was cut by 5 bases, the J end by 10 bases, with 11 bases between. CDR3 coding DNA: TGTGCCATCAGTACGGAGGTAGGAGCTTTCTTT. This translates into CAISTEVGAFF.

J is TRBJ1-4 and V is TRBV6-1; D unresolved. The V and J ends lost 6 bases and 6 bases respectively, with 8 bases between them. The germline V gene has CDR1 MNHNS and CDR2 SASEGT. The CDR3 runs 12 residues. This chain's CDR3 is CASSLIHEKLFF. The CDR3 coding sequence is TGTGCCAGCAGCCTGATCCATGAAAAACTGTTTTTT.

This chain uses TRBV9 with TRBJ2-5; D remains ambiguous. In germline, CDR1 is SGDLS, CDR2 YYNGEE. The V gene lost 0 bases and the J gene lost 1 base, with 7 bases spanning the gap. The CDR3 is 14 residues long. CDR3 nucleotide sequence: TGTGCCAGCAGCGTAGTGGGCTGCCAAGAGACCCAGTACTTC. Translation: CASSVVGCQETQYF.

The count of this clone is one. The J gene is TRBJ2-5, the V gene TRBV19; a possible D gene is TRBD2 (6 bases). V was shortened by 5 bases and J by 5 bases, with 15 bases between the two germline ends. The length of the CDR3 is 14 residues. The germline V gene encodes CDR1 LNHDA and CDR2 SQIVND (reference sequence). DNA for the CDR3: TGTGCCAGTAGTCTCGGAGGGTTGAAGGAGACCCAGTACTTC. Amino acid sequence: CASSLGGLKETQYF.

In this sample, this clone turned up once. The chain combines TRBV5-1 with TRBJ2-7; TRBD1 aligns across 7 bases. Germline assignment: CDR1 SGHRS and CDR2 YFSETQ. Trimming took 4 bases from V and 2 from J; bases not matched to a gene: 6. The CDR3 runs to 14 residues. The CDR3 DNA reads TGCGCCAGCAGCCTGACAGGGACCCCCTACGAGCAGTACTTC. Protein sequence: CASSLTGTPYEQYF.

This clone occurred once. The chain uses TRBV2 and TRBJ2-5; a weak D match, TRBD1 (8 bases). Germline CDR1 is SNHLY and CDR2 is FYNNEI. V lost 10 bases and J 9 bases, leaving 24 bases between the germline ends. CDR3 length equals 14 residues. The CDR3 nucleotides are TGTGCCATCACAGGGGGAGGGGACCGGTTACCCCAGTACTTC. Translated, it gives CAITGGGDRLPQYF.

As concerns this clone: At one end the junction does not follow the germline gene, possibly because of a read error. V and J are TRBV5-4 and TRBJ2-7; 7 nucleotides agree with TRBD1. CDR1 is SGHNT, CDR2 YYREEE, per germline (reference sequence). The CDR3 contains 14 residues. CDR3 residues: CASSLGTASSEQYF. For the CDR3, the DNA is TGTGCCAGCAGCTTAGGGACAGCCTCCTCCGAGCAGTACTTC.